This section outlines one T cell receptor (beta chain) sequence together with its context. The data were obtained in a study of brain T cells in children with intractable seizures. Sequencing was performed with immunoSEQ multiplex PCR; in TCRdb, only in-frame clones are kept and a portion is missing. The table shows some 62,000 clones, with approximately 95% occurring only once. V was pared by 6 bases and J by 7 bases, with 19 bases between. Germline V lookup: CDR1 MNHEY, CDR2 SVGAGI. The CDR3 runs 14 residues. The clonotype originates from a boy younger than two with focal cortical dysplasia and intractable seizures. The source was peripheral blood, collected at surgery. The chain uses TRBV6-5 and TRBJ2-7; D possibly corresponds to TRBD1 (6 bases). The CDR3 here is CASRGDRTSGEQYF. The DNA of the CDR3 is TGTGCCAGCAGAGGAGACAGGACCTCGGGGGAGCAGTACTTC.